This entry lists 29 T cell receptor beta chains sequenced from one sample in a study of CD8 T cells in Susac syndrome. RNA totalling roughly 0.5 to 1 ug underwent reverse transcription with random hexamers. A single record per CDR3 protein comes from TCRdb applying MiXCR to the immunoSEQ multiplex PCR reads. The sample contains approximately 120,000 distinct CDR3 sequences, about 96% of which appear only once. Sequencing was carried out using CD4+ T cells from PBMCs. These receptors were taken from a human donor in good health.

This chain uses TRBV30 with TRBJ2-6; no reliable D call. The CDR3 consists of 13 residues. Trimming stripped 8 bases from V and 4 bases from J, with 12 bases between. CDR1 GTSNPN and CDR2 SVGIG come from the germline V gene (reference sequence). This CDR3 is CARLLDGANVLTF. The DNA for the CDR3 is TGTGCCCGTCTTTTAGACGGGGCCAACGTCCTGACTTTC.

This sequence joins TRBV7-9 and TRBJ2-5; 13 positions match TRBD2. The ends lost 4 bases at V and 4 bases at J; junction bases unmatched: 6. Germline CDR1 is SEHNR and CDR2 is FQNEAQ (reference sequence). The CDR3 is made up of 16 amino acids. The chain's CDR3 is CASSSGGLAGAETQYF. The CDR3 DNA sequence: TGTGCCAGCAGCTCCGGCGGACTAGCGGGAGCAGAGACCCAGTACTTC. Supplemented by reference TRBV7-9 and TRBJ2-5, the full variable domain reads DTGVSQNPRHKITKRGQNVTFRCDPISEHNRLYWYRQTLGQGPEFLTYFQNEAQLEKSRLLSDRFSAERPKGSFSTLEIQRTEQGDSAMYLCASSSGGLAGAETQYFGPGTRLLVL.

This chain uses TRBV9 with TRBJ1-5, with a weak D call TRBD1 (6 bases). The CDR3 totals 15 residues. Germline loops: CDR1 SGDLS, CDR2 YYNGEE. Between the trimmed V and J ends, which lost 3 bases and 3 bases, there was a span of 13 bases. CDR3 DNA: TGTGCCAGCAGCGCAATCGGACAGATCAATCAGCCCCAGCATTTT. Translating it yields CASSAIGQINQPQHF.

This chain uses TRBV28 with TRBJ2-7, with TRBD2 as a possible D gene (6 bases). CDR3 length: 15 amino acids. V lost 3 bases to trimming and J lost 2 bases, with 14 bases between them. Germline CDR1 and CDR2: MDHEN and SYDVKM. The CDR3 coding sequence is TGTGCCAGCAGTTTCGGACGTCCGGGGGCCTACGAGCAGTACTTC. Translating it yields CASSFGRPGAYEQYF.

This clonotype was seen just once. The chain combines TRBV9 with TRBJ2-2, with D possibly called TRBD1 or TRBD2 (6 bases each). With 0 bases removed from V and 4 bases from J, the gap between germline ends came to 13 bases. This CDR3 contains 16 residues. Germline loops: CDR1 SGDLS, CDR2 YYNGEE. The CDR3 region is CASSVEGGRSTGELFF. In DNA, the CDR3 is TGTGCCAGCAGCGTAGAGGGGGGCCGAAGCACCGGGGAGCTGTTTTTT.

The rearrangement joins TRBV29-1 to TRBJ2-2, with D perhaps matching TRBD1 (5 bases). Trimming pared 3 bases from V and 5 bases from J, leaving 10 bases between. Germline V gene lookup returns CDR1 SQVTM and CDR2 ANQGSEA. The CDR3 sequence is 13 residues long. The CDR3 bases are TGCAGCGTTGACGACACAGGAACCGGGGAGCTGTTTTTT. It encodes CSVDDTGTGELFF.

This clonotype was observed a single time. The rearrangement uses TRBV5-1 and TRBJ2-7; no reliable D call. With 0 bases removed from V and 5 bases from J, the gap between germline ends came to 3 bases. Germline lookup yields CDR1 SGHRS and CDR2 YFSETQ. The CDR3 has 11 amino acids. The DNA for the CDR3 is TGCGCCAGCAGCTTGGGGGACGAGCAGTACTTC. It translates to CASSLGDEQYF.

The J gene is TRBJ2-1, the V gene TRBV28; possible D gene TRBD1, 6 bases. This CDR3 comprises 13 residues. Trimming cost V 8 bases and J 8 bases, with 16 bases left between them. Per germline, CDR1 MDHEN and CDR2 SYDVKM. The CDR3 nucleotides are TGTGCCAGCCTCTGGGGGCTTGGGGATGAGCAGTTCTTC. This translates into CASLWGLGDEQFF.

The genes are TRBV7-9 and TRBJ1-1; D call uncertain. The CDR3 covers 14 residues. Germline V gene lookup returns CDR1 SEHNR and CDR2 FQNEAQ (reference sequence). With 3 bases removed from V and 4 bases from J, the gap between germline ends came to 12 bases. CDR3 in DNA: TGTGCCAGCAGCTTTGACTGGTCAGGCACTGAAGCTTTCTTT. It yields the protein CASSFDWSGTEAFF.

The rearrangement uses TRBV30 and TRBJ2-3, with 16 bases lining up with TRBD2. The V gene's germline CDR1 is GTSNPN and CDR2 SVGIG (reference sequence). There are 18 residues in the CDR3. Germline trimming cut 5 bases from V and 4 bases from J; bases unmatched to any gene: 12. CDR3 loop: CAWYTLSGTSGGADTQYF. The CDR3 DNA is TGTGCCTGGTACACCCTCTCCGGGACTAGCGGGGGGGCAGATACGCAGTATTTT.

V gene TRBV6-2 or TRBV6-3 combines with J gene TRBJ1-2, with D perhaps TRBD1 (5 bases). V was pared by 2 bases and J by 4 bases, with 14 bases between. CDR1 is MNHEY, CDR2 SVGEGT, per germline. This CDR3 spans 15 amino acids. CDR3 sequence (DNA): TGTGCCAGCAGTTACCCAGGGTCGACGGGCTATGGCTACACCTTC. The encoded protein is CASSYPGSTGYGYTF.

The J gene is TRBJ1-2, the V gene TRBV20-1; D remains unclear. Trimming removed 6 bases at V and 2 bases at J, with 16 bases between. Germline V gene sequence: CDR1 DFQATT, CDR2 SNEGSKA (reference sequence). The CDR3 contains 14 residues. Written as DNA, the CDR3 is TGCAGTGCGCTAACCCGATCCGGAAACTATGGCTACACCTTC. It encodes CSALTRSGNYGYTF.

The chain combines TRBV6-6 with TRBJ2-1, with D uncertain. Germline CDR1 MNHNY, CDR2 SVGAGI (reference sequence). Trimming took 10 bases from V and 0 from J, leaving 10 bases between them. The CDR3 is 13 residues long. The CDR3 reads CATTSVSYNEQFF. The CDR3 DNA reads TGTGCCACCACTTCTGTCTCCTACAATGAGCAGTTCTTC.

V is TRBV3-1 and J is TRBJ2-7; 7 bases are shared with TRBD1. Germline CDR1 is LGHDT and CDR2 is YNNKEL (reference sequence). The length of the CDR3 is 17 residues. With V trimmed by 7 bases and J by 6 bases, 21 bases remained unmatched. The chain's CDR3 is CASTQGELRTGGSEQYF. CDR3 bases: TGTGCCAGCACTCAGGGGGAGTTAAGGACAGGAGGTTCCGAGCAGTACTTC.

The J gene is TRBJ2-1, the V gene TRBV18; D is ambiguous. The CDR3 spans 15 residues. Trimming cost V 2 bases and J 9 bases, with 17 bases left between them. The germline V gene encodes CDR1 KGHSH and CDR2 LQKENI. The CDR3 nucleotides are TGTGCCAGCTCACCAATCGGAGTCGGCGTTGGTGAGCAGTTCTTC. It yields the protein CASSPIGVGVGEQFF.

The chain uses TRBV5-1 and TRBJ2-7, with 7 bases matching TRBD1. The junction had 3 bases not matched to a gene; V was cut back by 2 bases and J by 1 base. The CDR3 covers 14 residues. Germline V gives CDR1 SGHRS, CDR2 YFSETQ. The CDR3 sequence is CASSLQGQSYEQYF. The CDR3 DNA is TGCGCCAGCAGCTTACAGGGGCAGTCCTACGAGCAGTACTTC.

The table lists this clonotype with a few counts. The chain links TRBV7-2 to TRBJ2-3; D is ambiguous. Between the trimmed V and J ends, which lost 1 base and 0 bases, there was a span of 8 bases. Germline values: CDR1 SGHTA, CDR2 FQGNSA. This CDR3 comprises 15 residues. CDR3 residues: CASSLVGGSTDTQYF. CDR3 DNA: TGTGCCAGCAGCTTAGTTGGCGGTAGCACAGATACGCAGTATTTT.

The chain recombines TRBV5-1 with TRBJ2-7; a possible D gene is TRBD2 (5 bases). The CDR3 totals 16 residues. Trimming stripped 2 bases from V and 7 bases from J, with 22 bases between. Germline CDR1 is SGHRS and CDR2 is YFSETQ. CDR3 coding DNA: TGCGCCAGCAGCTTTGTAGGCTCGGGTTCTTCGGGAGAGCAGTACTTC. It translates to CASSFVGSGSSGEQYF. Full variable domain (missing parts from reference TRBV5-1 and TRBJ2-7): KAGVTQTPRYLIKTRGQQVTLSCSPISGHRSVSWYQQTPGQGLQFLFEYFSETQRNKGNFPGRFSGRQFSNSRSEMNVSTLELGDSALYLCASSFVGSGSSGEQYFGPGTRLTVT.

This chain connects TRBV7-2 to TRBJ2-7, with a tentative D call TRBD1 (6 bases). This CDR3 is 14 amino acids long. Trimming took 2 bases from V and 2 from J, leaving 10 bases between them. Germline-derived CDR1 and CDR2 are SGHTA and FQGNSA. The CDR3 is CASSLNTGPYEQYF. The CDR3, as DNA: TGTGCCAGCAGCTTAAACACAGGGCCCTACGAGCAGTACTTC. The variable domain in full, completed from reference TRBV7-2 and TRBJ2-7, reads GAGVSQSPSNKVTEKGKDVELRCDPISGHTALYWYRQSLGQGLEFLIYFQGNSAPDKSGLPSDRFSAERTGGSVSTLTIQRTQQEDSAVYLCASSLNTGPYEQYFGPGTRLTVT.

The V call is TRBV12-3 or TRBV12-4, the J call TRBJ2-7, with D maybe TRBD1 (6 bases). This CDR3 has 18 residues. The V gene lost 1 base and the J gene lost 2 bases, with 21 bases spanning the gap. The CDR3 protein is CASSLGDPGHLRPYEQYF. CDR3 nucleotide sequence: TGTGCCAGCAGTTTAGGGGACCCGGGACACCTCAGGCCCTACGAGCAGTACTTC.

This clonotype has a handful of counts. The chain carries TRBV7-2 and TRBJ2-5; D uncertain. This CDR3 is 14 amino acids long. Per germline, CDR1 SGHTA and CDR2 FQGNSA. The V end was cut by 0 bases, the J end by 3 bases, with 8 bases between. The CDR3 bases are TGTGCCAGCAGCTTAGCGGGCGGAAAAGAGACCCAGTACTTC. This codes for CASSLAGGKETQYF.

The chain combines TRBV28 with TRBJ2-7; TRBD2 aligns across 7 bases. Unmatched junction bases numbered 3, after V lost 0 bases and J lost 1 base. CDR1 and CDR2 (germline): MDHEN, SYDVKM. This CDR3 region has 15 residues. The CDR3 protein is CASSLWSSGSYEQYF. The CDR3 DNA is TGTGCCAGCAGTTTATGGTCTAGCGGATCCTACGAGCAGTACTTC.

Written as DNA, the CDR3 is TGCGCCAGCAGCTTGGCCATAGACAACCTCCAAGAGACCCAGTACTTC. Its protein is CASSLAIDNLQETQYF. This chain links TRBV5-1 with TRBJ2-5; D is uncertain. CDR3 length: 16 amino acids. V lost 0 bases, J lost 1 base, and 13 bases lay in between. CDR1 is SGHRS, CDR2 YFSETQ, per germline.

The chain combines TRBV19 with TRBJ2-2; 12 nucleotides agree with TRBD1. Germline CDR1 and CDR2: LNHDA and SQIVND (reference sequence). The V and J ends lost 6 bases and 7 bases, in that order; junction bases with no gene match: 6. This CDR3 has 15 amino acids. CDR3 protein: CASRAGQGAVGELFF. The CDR3 DNA is TGTGCCAGTAGAGCGGGACAGGGGGCAGTCGGGGAGCTGTTTTTT.

V usage is TRBV7-9 and J usage is TRBJ2-3; D is unclear. Trimming shortened V by 1 base and J by 0 bases, and 8 bases separated the two germline ends. The CDR3 extends over 15 amino acids. CDR1 and CDR2 (germline): SEHNR, FQNEAQ (reference sequence). CDR3 residues: CASSLVTRSTDTQYF. For the CDR3, the DNA is TGTGCCAGCAGCTTAGTGACTCGTAGCACAGATACGCAGTATTTT.

CDR3 in amino acids: CSVAGLPGTKAFF. In DNA form, the CDR3 reads TGCAGCGTTGCCGGGTTACCCGGGACTAAAGCTTTCTTT. The rearrangement uses TRBV29-1 and TRBJ1-1, with D maybe TRBD1 (5 bases). CDR1 is SQVTM, CDR2 ANQGSEA, per germline. The V end was cut by 4 bases, the J end by 9 bases, with 18 bases between. The CDR3 has 13 residues.

This chain joins TRBV29-1 and TRBJ2-1, with 8 bases matching TRBD1. The V and J ends lost 4 bases and 4 bases, in that order; junction bases with no gene match: 0. The V gene's germline CDR1 is SQVTM and CDR2 ANQGSEA. The CDR3 runs to 12 residues. CDR3 residues: CSVGQGYNEQFF. The CDR3 nucleotides read TGCAGCGTTGGACAGGGGTACAATGAGCAGTTCTTC.

This chain connects TRBV6-1 to TRBJ2-5; perhaps TRBD1 as D (6 bases). Germline CDR1 reads MNHNS; CDR2 reads SASEGT. The CDR3 loop spans 12 amino acids. V lost 6 bases and J lost 5, with 10 bases in between. The CDR3 DNA reads as TGTGCCAGCAGCCAGGGGTGGGAGACCCAGTACTTC. Protein sequence: CASSQGWETQYF.

This clonotype was counted once. V usage is TRBV6-1 and J usage is TRBJ1-5; D remains ambiguous. CDR3 size: 15 residues. Germline CDR1 and CDR2: MNHNS and SASEGT. V was cut by 2 bases and J by 6 bases, with 14 bases left in between. The CDR3 region is CASSERGSEGQPQHF. The CDR3 DNA follows: TGTGCCAGCAGTGAAAGAGGGAGTGAGGGTCAGCCCCAGCATTTT.